A single sample is the source of the 12 T cell receptor beta chains below, sequenced in a study of shared clonotypes between healthy human individuals. Data came from immunoSEQ multiplex PCR; TCRdb stores just in-frame clones and leaves some out. The data show roughly 2.5 million clones, with around nine tenths seen just once and around 0.14% held by the top ten. Sequencing used naive CD4+ T cells sorted from blood. Noted subset: CD45RA+ positively selected. The receptors were gathered from a man between 18 and 29 years old in good health.

This chain links TRBV4-1 with TRBJ2-7; 11 bases fit TRBD1. The germline V gene encodes CDR1 MGHRA and CDR2 YSYEKL. Losses at the gene ends were 0 bases for V and 5 bases for J; bases not matched to a gene: 9. The CDR3 runs to 17 residues. The CDR3 sequence: CASSQDLKGQGDHEQYF. CDR3 DNA: TGCGCCAGCAGCCAAGATCTTAAGGGACAGGGGGACCACGAGCAGTACTTC.

V and J are TRBV19 and TRBJ1-1; no clear D. This CDR3 spans 14 amino acids. Germline V gene sequence: CDR1 LNHDA, CDR2 SQIVND (reference sequence). Trimming shortened V by 7 bases and J by 0 bases, and 12 bases separated the two germline ends. The CDR3 sequence is CASTNYPMNTEAFF. The DNA for the CDR3 is TGTGCCAGTACTAACTACCCCATGAACACTGAAGCTTTCTTT.

The V and J genes are TRBV23-1 and TRBJ2-7; 8 bases align to TRBD1. TRBV23-1 is designated an ORF whose function remains uncertain. CDR3 length: 14 amino acids. V gave up 4 bases and J gave up 5 bases; unmatched junction bases: 7. CDR3 region: CASSRTGFYHEQYF. The CDR3 bases are TGCGCCAGCAGTCGGACAGGGTTCTACCACGAGCAGTACTTC.

The gene calls are TRBV6-1 and TRBJ2-7, with D unclear. CDR3 length: 16 residues. V shed 4 bases and J shed 5 bases, with 21 bases lying between them. Germline V gene lookup returns CDR1 MNHNS and CDR2 SASEGT. The CDR3 DNA is TGTGCCAGCAGTGGCCGGATGGGTTTATTAGTCCACGAGCAGTACTTC. Translation gives CASSGRMGLLVHEQYF.

Concerning this clone: Additional DNA sequences in this sample encode the identical CDR3. The chain couples TRBV5-1 to TRBJ2-2, with no clear D. The CDR3 runs to 15 residues. Trimming shortened V by 4 bases and J by 1 base, and 11 bases separated the two germline ends. Germline values: CDR1 SGHRS, CDR2 YFSETQ. This chain's CDR3 is CASSPRTGNTGELFF. CDR3 nucleotide sequence: TGCGCCAGCAGCCCCCGGACGGGGAACACCGGGGAGCTGTTTTTT.

In regard to this clone: Other DNA sequences in this specimen translate into the identical CDR3. The chain is built from TRBV7-9 and TRBJ2-3, with D maybe TRBD2 (5 bases). CDR3 length: 14 residues. Trimming took off 5 bases at V and 2 bases at J, with 11 bases between the two ends. The germline CDR1 and CDR2 sequences are SEHNR and FQNEAQ (reference sequence). The CDR3 nucleotides read TGTGCCAGCAGCCTCTCGGGAACCACAGATACGCAGTATTTT. Amino acid sequence: CASSLSGTTDTQYF.

The chain employs TRBV10-2 and TRBJ1-2; 8 bases map to TRBD1. The CDR3 loop spans 13 amino acids. CDR1 is WSHSY, CDR2 SAAADI, per germline. V lost 6 bases to trimming and J lost 5 bases; unmatched junction nucleotides: 5. DNA for the CDR3: TGCGCCAGCAGCAGGGGGCATGGGTATGGCTACACCTTC. It encodes CASSRGHGYGYTF.

The rearrangement uses TRBV5-1 and TRBJ2-4; D gene ambiguous. The V end lost 0 bases, the J end lost 12 bases, and 13 bases lay between the germline ends. Germline-derived CDR1 and CDR2 are SGHRS and YFSETQ. This CDR3 has 13 residues. CDR3 nucleotides: TGCGCCAGCAGCTTGGAGGCAGGTTCGGCTCAGTACTTC. It yields the protein CASSLEAGSAQYF.

The V call is TRBV6-1, the J call TRBJ2-7, with 9 positions matching TRBD2. Trimming took 4 bases from V and 2 from J; bases not matched to a gene: 6. The CDR3 has 15 amino acids. Germline V gene data show CDR1 as MNHNS and CDR2 as SASEGT. Here the CDR3 reads CASSVAGGETYEQYF. The CDR3 bases are TGTGCCAGCAGTGTGGCGGGAGGGGAGACCTACGAGCAGTACTTC.

This clone was recorded once. This CDR3 is also generated by other DNA sequences in the sample. CDR3 sequence: CASSISGNYGYTF. The CDR3 nucleotides read TGTGCCAGTAGTATATCCGGTAACTATGGCTACACCTTC. V gene TRBV19 combines with J gene TRBJ1-2; D not certain. CDR3 length: 13 residues. Germline CDR1 LNHDA, CDR2 SQIVND (reference sequence). Trimming took 2 bases from V and 1 from J, leaving 5 bases between them.

Concerning this clone itself: Other nucleotide sequences from this sample produce the same CDR3. V is TRBV7-2 and J is TRBJ2-7, with D uncertain. The CDR3 has 14 residues. In germline, CDR1 is SGHTA, CDR2 FQGNSA. V shed 0 bases and J shed 0 bases, with 6 bases lying between them. For the CDR3, the DNA is TGTGCCAGCAGCTTAGCGAGGAGCTCCTACGAGCAGTACTTC. Its translation: CASSLARSSYEQYF.

The chain carries TRBV5-1 and TRBJ2-7; 8 bases agree with TRBD1. V trimming: 6 bases; J trimming: 2 bases; junction bases outside the gene matches: 7. CDR1 is SGHRS and CDR2 is YFSETQ in the germline V gene. The CDR3 contains 14 residues. CDR3 residues: CASTDRGSTYEQYF. CDR3 bases: TGCGCCAGCACCGACAGGGGTTCCACCTACGAGCAGTACTTC.